The present T cell receptor beta chain was sequenced within a study of T cell responses to AZD1222 COVID-19 vaccine. The table came from immunoSEQ multiplex PCR; TCRdb's copy has only in-frame clones and leaves some out. This repertoire shows about 79,000 clones, 80% found once; its top ten account for roughly 21%. With regard to this clone: Its antigen is unidentified.

Study outcomes and limitations: Unmutated variant regions are reportedly the target of nearly half of TCRs that are spike-specific. At baseline, just a handful of AZD1222 recipients tested seropositive.

The V gene's germline CDR1 is SGHNT and CDR2 YYREEE (reference sequence). V lost 4 bases, J lost 3 bases, and 14 bases lay in between. CDR3 length equals 14 residues. The origin of this receptor is an adult in good health. This chain links TRBV5-4 with TRBJ2-7; D uncertain. Sequenced material: peripheral blood, taken on day 0 of AZD1222 vaccination. CDR3 amino acids: CASSHDTRHYEQYF. The CDR3 DNA reads as TGTGCCAGCAGCCACGACACCAGACACTACGAGCAGTACTTC.